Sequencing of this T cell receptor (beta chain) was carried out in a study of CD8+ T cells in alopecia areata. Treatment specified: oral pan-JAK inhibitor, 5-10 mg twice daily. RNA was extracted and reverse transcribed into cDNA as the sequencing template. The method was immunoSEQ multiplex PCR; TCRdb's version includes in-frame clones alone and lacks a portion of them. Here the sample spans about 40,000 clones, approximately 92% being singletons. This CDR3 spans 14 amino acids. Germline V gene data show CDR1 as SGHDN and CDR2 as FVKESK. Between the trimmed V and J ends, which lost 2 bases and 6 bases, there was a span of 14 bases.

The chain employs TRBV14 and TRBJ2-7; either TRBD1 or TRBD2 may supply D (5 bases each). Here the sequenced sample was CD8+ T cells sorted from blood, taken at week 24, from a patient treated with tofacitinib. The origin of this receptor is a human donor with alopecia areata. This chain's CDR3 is CASSQWGYRGEQYF. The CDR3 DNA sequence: TGTGCCAGCAGCCAATGGGGGTACCGTGGCGAGCAGTACTTC. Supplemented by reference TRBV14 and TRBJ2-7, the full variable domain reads EAGVTQFPSHSVIEKGQTVTLRCDPISGHDNLYWYRRVMGKEIKFLLHFVKESKQDESGMPNNRFLAERTGGTYSTLKVQPAELEDSGVYFCASSQWGYRGEQYFGPGTRLTVT.